This T cell receptor (beta chain) is drawn from a study of blood T cell repertoires in COVID-19. Overall study: Sample material is recorded as cDNA or gDNA derived from T cells, B-cell-depleted T cells, or PBMCs.

Either two negative PCRs, clearance, or symptom resolution qualified Cohort 3 donors as recovered. Assay used: immunoSEQ multiplex PCR; TCRdb lists only in-frame clones, some missing. Of 490,000 or so clones detected, around nine tenths appear once; the ten largest clones hold approximately 8%. The source is an older woman who had recovered from COVID-19. The material sequenced was PBMCs or T cells enriched from blood (not recorded which).

The CDR3 DNA sequence: TGTGCCAGCAGTTACCGGGGTCTCATTAGCAATCAGCCCCAGCATTTT. Translating gives CASSYRGLISNQPQHF. This chain joins TRBV6-2 or TRBV6-3 and TRBJ1-5; D gene unclear. The V and J ends lost 2 bases and 0 bases respectively, with 11 bases between them. The CDR3 is 16 residues long. Germline CDR1 MNHEY, CDR2 SVGEGT.